This note documents a single T cell receptor beta chain sequence. The count of this clone is one. The antigen it recognizes is unknown. Qualities for individual bases were not recorded, and no much larger clone is one base off. The sample belongs to a study of siplizumab effects on memory and regulatory T cells (dated by TCRdb to the late 2010s). For the study in its entirety: The study looked at the effect of siplizumab, an anti-CD2 antibody, on alloreactive T-cell subsets in allogeneic mixed lymphocyte reactions made from human PBMCs. Results and caveats for the whole study, not just this receptor: Compared with memory T cells, unstimulated naive T cells appeared more diverse, and naive cells seemed to make a substantial contribution to the alloresponse. Sequences below about 10^-5 frequency were poorly captured, so only a minor fraction of alloreactive clones could be mapped to unstimulated subsets. The cumulative frequency of alloreactive sequences that could be traced back to unstimulated CD4+ memory T cells was significantly reduced by siplizumab. Among mappable alloreactive CD4+ clones, an average Treg-derived fraction of roughly 71% was observed with siplizumab, compared with around 28% in control reactions. Roughly 75-95% of proliferating CD4+ or CD8+ clones could not be assigned a naive or memory phenotype. No functional confirmation was obtained for the suppressive function of proliferating Tregs from siplizumab cultures.

The library was generated by the immunoSEQ multiplex PCR assay. Each sample had roughly 90,000 TCR templates assayed by the deep sequencing platform. Genomic DNA extracted from sorted T cells was used for TCRbeta CDR3 sequencing. As for how the authors treated the data: The R programming language was used for clonal analysis of TCRbeta CDR3 data. Unstimulated samples were compared with post-reaction CFSE-low samples to define alloreactive CD4+ and CD8+ clones. Alloreactive CD4+ clones were assigned to regulatory or non-regulatory origin by matching sequences to sorted unstimulated Treg and non-Treg repertoires. TCRdb's version of the immuneACCESS table is confined to in-frame rearrangements and falls short of the full clone set. An unresolved V gene accounts for under half of the shortfall where checked; the remainder is of unknown origin. That table supplies the V and J calls and clone size; D and trimming were determined from the DNA. The table for this sample lists roughly 92,000 clones; about 93% of them were counted only once. About 1.4% of the sample belongs to the ten largest clones.

Sorted unstimulated T cells and proliferating T cells recovered from mixed lymphocyte reactions were subjected to TCRbeta CDR3 sequencing. Fresh whole blood from approximately 9 HLA-typed healthy donors was used to isolate PBMCs. To map where alloreactive clones came from, unstimulated CD4+ non-regulatory T cells were FACS-sorted. The germline V end is reduced by 1 base and the J end by 3 bases; junction bases left unmatched: 3. CDR3 length: 14 amino acids, cysteine to phenylalanine. This entry keeps only the CDR3 DNA: 42 bases, framed from base 1. CDR1 SGDLS and CDR2 YYNGEE were looked up in the germline V gene.

The receptor chain draws on TRBV9 and TRBJ1-1, with 7 junctional bases fitting TRBD1. The TCR comes from a human donor in good health. The sequenced sample consisted of non-Treg CD4+ T cells sorted from blood. The sample's cell subset or site label, decoded: FACS-sorted unstimulated CD4+ non-regulatory T cells. CDR3 protein: CASSVRQGDTEAFF. The DNA sequence reads TGTGCCAGCAGCGTAAGACAGGGAGACACTGAAGCTTTCTTT.